Below, one TCR beta chain is given with its context. This clonotype occurred a few times. Its antigen is unknown. No base quality values were provided; no much bigger clone lies one nucleotide off. This entry is derived from a study of response to subunit inactivated influenza vaccine (dated by TCRdb to the late 2010s). Some background on the complete study: The study used deep quantitative T cell receptor repertoire profiling to track responses to a trivalent subunit inactivated influenza vaccine. Findings and caveats that apply to the study as a whole: The authors suggested that each seasonal influenza vaccination may recruit only a limited number of new T cells.

Receptor libraries were prepared by RT-PCR. The listed sequencing device is Illumina HiSeq 2500. TCRdb trimmed public reads at Q25 via fastp, called clones via MiXCR and kept in-frame beta chains. Rows merge per CDR3 protein into single entries with the most common DNA and genes. Present in this sample are 450,000 to 500,000 distinct CDR3 sequences, approximately 11% of which were seen just once. Jointly, the top ten make up 9.5% to 15% of the sample. This specimen's time point label, per the study, means: approximately 47 days after influenza vaccine administration. This specimen was PBMCs from blood, taken roughly 46 days after vaccination. The receptor was isolated from a man over 45 who received an inactivated influenza vaccine. Donor details come from another sample of the same person, matched by shared clones.

The nucleotide sequence is given as TGTGCCATCAGTCCGACTGAAATGAACACTGAAGCTTTCTTT. This yields the protein CAISPTEMNTEAFF. In this chain, TRBV10-3 is recombined with TRBJ1-1; no confident D gene assignment can be made. From cysteine to phenylalanine, the CDR3 is 14 amino acids long. Of all the DNA, just the CDR3 is kept, 42 bases in frame from base 1. CDR1 and CDR2, per the germline V gene, are ENHRY and SYGVKD. V is shortened by 5 bases, J by 0 bases, and the region joining them spans 10 bases.